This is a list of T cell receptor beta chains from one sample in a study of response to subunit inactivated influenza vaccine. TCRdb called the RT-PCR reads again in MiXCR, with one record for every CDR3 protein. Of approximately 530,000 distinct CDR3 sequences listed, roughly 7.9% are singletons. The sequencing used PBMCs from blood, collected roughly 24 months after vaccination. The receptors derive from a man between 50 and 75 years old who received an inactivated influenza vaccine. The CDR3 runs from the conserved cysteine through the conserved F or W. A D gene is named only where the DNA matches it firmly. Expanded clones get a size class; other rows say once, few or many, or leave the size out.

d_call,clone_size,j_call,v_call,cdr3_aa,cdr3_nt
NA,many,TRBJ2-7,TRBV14,CASSQGSVNSYEQYF,TGTGCCAGCAGCCAAGGTTCAGTCAACTCCTACGAGCAGTACTTC
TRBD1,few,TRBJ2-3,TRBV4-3,CASSHDRGQRDTQYF,TGCGCCAGCAGCCATGACAGGGGGCAAAGAGATACGCAGTATTTT
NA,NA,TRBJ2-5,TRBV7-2,CASSRGRGVQETQYF,TGTGCCAGCAGCCGGGGAAGGGGGGTACAAGAGACCCAGTACTTC
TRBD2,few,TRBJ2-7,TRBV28,CASSLLRASGTDLSYEQYF,TGTGCCAGCAGTTTGCTCCGGGCTAGCGGGACCGACTTATCCTACGAGCAGTACTTC
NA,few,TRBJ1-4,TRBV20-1,CSARDPGFDEKLFF,TGCAGTGCTAGAGACCCCGGGTTTGATGAAAAACTGTTTTTT
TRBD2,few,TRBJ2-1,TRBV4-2,CASSLYSTSGGNNEQFF,TGTGCCAGCAGCCTCTATTCGACTAGCGGGGGGAACAATGAGCAGTTCTTC
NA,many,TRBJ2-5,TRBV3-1,CASSVRGGQETQYF,TGTGCCAGCAGCGTTAGAGGCGGCCAAGAGACCCAGTACTTC
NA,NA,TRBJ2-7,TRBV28,CASSISRGVSYEQYF,TGTGCCAGCAGTATAAGCCGAGGGGTATCCTACGAGCAGTACTTC
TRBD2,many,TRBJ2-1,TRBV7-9,CASSTPSGGHNEQFF,TGTGCCAGCAGCACCCCTAGCGGGGGACACAATGAGCAGTTCTTC
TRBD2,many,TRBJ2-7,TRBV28,CASSFATSAPGSPYEQYF,TGTGCCAGCAGTTTCGCCACTAGCGCACCAGGTAGTCCCTACGAGCAGTACTTC
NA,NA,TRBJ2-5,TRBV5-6,CASSFTGTPKQETQYF,TGTGCCAGCAGCTTTACAGGGACACCTAAACAAGAGACCCAGTACTTC
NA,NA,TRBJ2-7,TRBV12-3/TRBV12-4,CASSRDRLSAEQYF,TGTGCCAGCAGTAGGGACCGTCTTTCAGCGGAGCAGTACTTC
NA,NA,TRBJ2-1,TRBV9,CASSAYSNEQFF,TGTGCCAGCAGCGCCTATTCCAATGAGCAGTTCTTC
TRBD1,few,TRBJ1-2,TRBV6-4,CASSATGQGGYGYTF,TGTGCCAGCAGTGCCACGGGACAGGGAGGCTATGGCTACACCTTC
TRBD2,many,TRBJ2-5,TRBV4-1,CASSQGSGRVQETQYF,TGCGCCAGCAGCCAAGGTAGCGGGAGGGTTCAAGAGACCCAGTACTTC
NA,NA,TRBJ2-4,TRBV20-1,CSASSSFGVGAKNIQYF,TGCAGTGCTAGTAGTTCATTCGGGGTCGGGGCCAAAAACATTCAGTACTTC
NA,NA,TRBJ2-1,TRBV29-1,CSVGAPWDEQFF,TGCAGCGTTGGGGCCCCTTGGGATGAGCAGTTCTTC
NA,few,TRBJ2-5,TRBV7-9,CASKASMEETQYF,TGTGCCAGCAAGGCTTCCATGGAAGAGACCCAGTACTTC
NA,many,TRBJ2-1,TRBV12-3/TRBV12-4,CASSLVANEQFF,TGTGCCAGCAGTTTGGTGGCCAATGAGCAGTTCTTC
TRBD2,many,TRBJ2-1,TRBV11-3,CASSLVSHGTTKYNEQFF,TGTGCCAGCAGCTTAGTTTCCCACGGGACTACCAAATACAATGAGCAGTTCTTC
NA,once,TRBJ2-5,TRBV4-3,CASSQERWETQYF,TGCGCCAGCAGCCAAGAGAGATGGGAGACCCAGTACTTC
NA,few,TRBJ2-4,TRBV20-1,CSAGGGGWGNIQYF,TGCAGTGCTGGAGGGGGGGGTTGGGGAAACATTCAGTACTTC
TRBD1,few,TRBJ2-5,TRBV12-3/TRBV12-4,CASSAPGQGGRETQYF,TGTGCCAGCAGTGCACCGGGACAGGGGGGTCGAGAGACCCAGTACTTC
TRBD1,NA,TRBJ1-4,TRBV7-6,CASSLLGQGAGYEKLFF,TGTGCCAGCAGCTTATTAGGCCAGGGGGCAGGATATGAAAAACTGTTTTTT
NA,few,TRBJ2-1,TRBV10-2,CASNYPASSYNEQFF,TGCGCCAGCAACTACCCGGCTAGCTCCTACAATGAGCAGTTCTTC
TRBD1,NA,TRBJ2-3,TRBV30,CAWSAYRGSLKYF,TGTGCCTGGAGTGCCTACAGGGGGTCCCTAAAGTATTTT
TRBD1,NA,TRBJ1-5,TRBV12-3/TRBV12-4,CASRNTGGRGNQPQHF,TGTGCCAGCAGAAACACAGGGGGCCGGGGCAATCAGCCCCAGCATTTT
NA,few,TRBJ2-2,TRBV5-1,CASRAGTNTGELFF,TGCGCCAGCAGGGCAGGGACGAACACCGGGGAGCTGTTTTTT
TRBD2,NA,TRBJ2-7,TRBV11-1,CASSSQLGLAGEGDEQYF,TGTGCCAGCAGCTCCCAACTCGGACTAGCGGGAGAAGGGGACGAGCAGTACTTC
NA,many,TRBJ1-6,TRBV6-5,CASSSIQGYNRGNSPLHF,TGTGCCAGCAGTTCCATCCAGGGGTATAATCGGGGTAATTCACCCCTCCACTTT
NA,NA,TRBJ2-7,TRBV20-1,CSARGRGYEQYF,TGCAGTGCTAGAGGGCGTGGCTACGAGCAGTACTTC
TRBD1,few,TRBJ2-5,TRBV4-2,CASSQEMVYRGPETQYF,TGTGCCAGCAGCCAAGAGATGGTGTACAGGGGGCCGGAGACCCAGTACTTC
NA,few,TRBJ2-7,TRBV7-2,CASSAYRNYEQYF,TGTGCCAGCAGCGCATACAGGAACTACGAGCAGTACTTC
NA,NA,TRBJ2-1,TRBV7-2,CASSLESTDNEQFF,TGTGCCAGCAGCTTAGAGTCGACAGACAATGAGCAGTTCTTC
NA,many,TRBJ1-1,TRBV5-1,CASSSDGLNTEAFF,TGCGCCAGCAGCTCGGACGGATTGAACACTGAAGCTTTCTTT
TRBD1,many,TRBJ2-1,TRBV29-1,CSVPPPGQIYNEQFF,TGCAGCGTCCCCCCTCCGGGACAGATCTACAATGAGCAGTTCTTC
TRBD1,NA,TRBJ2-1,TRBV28,CASSTDRAWDNEQFF,TGTGCCAGCAGTACCGACAGGGCGTGGGACAATGAGCAGTTCTTC
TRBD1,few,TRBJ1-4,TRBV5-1,CASSLRGTGIEKLFF,TGCGCCAGCAGCTTGAGAGGGACAGGGATTGAAAAACTGTTTTTT
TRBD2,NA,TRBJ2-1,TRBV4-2,CASSQDAGGLRNEQFF,TGTGCCAGCAGCCAAGATGCGGGAGGGCTTAGAAATGAGCAGTTCTTC
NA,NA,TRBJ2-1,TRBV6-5,CASSYDSGVYNEQFF,TGTGCCAGCAGTTACGACTCAGGGGTGTACAATGAGCAGTTCTTC
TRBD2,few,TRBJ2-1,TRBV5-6,CASSLAYGTSGRSSYNEQFF,TGTGCCAGCAGCTTGGCTTATGGGACTAGCGGGAGGAGCTCCTACAATGAGCAGTTCTTC
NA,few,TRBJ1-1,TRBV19,CASSIERGIRTEAFF,TGTGCCAGTAGTATTGAAAGAGGGATACGGACTGAAGCTTTCTTT
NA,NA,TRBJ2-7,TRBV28,CASGPHGLGYEQYF,TGTGCCAGCGGTCCTCACGGTCTCGGATACGAGCAGTACTTC
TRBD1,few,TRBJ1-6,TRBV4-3,CASSQEPGQHHLHF,TGCGCCAGCAGCCAAGAACCGGGACAGCATCACCTCCACTTT
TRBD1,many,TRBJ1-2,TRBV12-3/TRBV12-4,CASKPTGTGNYGYTF,TGTGCCAGCAAACCTACCGGGACAGGGAACTATGGCTACACCTTC
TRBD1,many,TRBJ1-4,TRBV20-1,CSARSRGLLFF,TGCAGTGCTAGATCAAGGGGGCTGCTGTTTTTT
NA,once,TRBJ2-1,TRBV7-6,CASSLMTFDEQFF,TGTGCCAGCAGTCTAATGACCTTTGATGAGCAGTTCTTC
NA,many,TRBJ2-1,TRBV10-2,CASSEFGRGNEQFF,TGCGCCAGCAGTGAGTTCGGGCGGGGCAATGAGCAGTTCTTC
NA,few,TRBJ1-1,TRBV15,CATSPEIGGNTEAFF,TGTGCCACCAGCCCCGAGATAGGTGGGAACACTGAAGCTTTCTTT
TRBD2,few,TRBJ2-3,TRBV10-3,CAISESLRGGSTDTQYF,TGTGCCATCAGTGAGTCTTTACGGGGCGGGAGTACAGATACGCAGTATTTT
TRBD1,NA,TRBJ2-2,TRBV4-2,CASSVRTGVGTGELFF,TGTGCCAGCAGCGTCCGGACAGGGGTGGGCACCGGGGAGCTGTTTTTT
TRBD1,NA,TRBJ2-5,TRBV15,CATSTGTGGETQYF,TGTGCCACCAGCACAGGGACAGGGGGCGAGACCCAGTACTTC
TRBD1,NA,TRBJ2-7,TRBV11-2,CASSKGPTGGSSMQYF,TGTGCCAGCAGCAAAGGCCCGACAGGGGGGTCCTCGATGCAGTACTTC
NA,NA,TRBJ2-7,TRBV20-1,CSARDLPTEQYF,TGCAGTGCTAGAGATCTCCCCACCGAGCAGTACTTC
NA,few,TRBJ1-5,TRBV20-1,CSARETWGQPQHF,TGCAGTGCTAGAGAGACCTGGGGTCAGCCCCAGCATTTT
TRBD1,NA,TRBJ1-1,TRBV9,CASSPGQGPEAFF,TGTGCCAGCAGCCCAGGACAGGGGCCTGAAGCTTTCTTT
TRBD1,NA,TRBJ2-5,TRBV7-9,CASSDGTVLQETQYF,TGTGCCAGCAGCGACGGGACAGTCCTACAAGAGACCCAGTACTTC
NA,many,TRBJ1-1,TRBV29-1,CSVYSRQAMNTEAFF,TGCAGCGTTTACTCTCGACAGGCGATGAACACTGAAGCTTTCTTT
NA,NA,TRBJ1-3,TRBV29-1,CSASTNTGNTIYF,TGCAGCGCTTCGACTAACACTGGAAACACCATATATTTT